This T cell receptor (beta chain) was captured in a study of blood T cell repertoires in COVID-19. Trimming shortened V by 5 bases and J by 11 bases, and 12 bases separated the two germline ends. In germline, CDR1 is GTSNPN, CDR2 SVGIG (reference sequence). The CDR3 covers 10 residues. Clones were sequenced by immunoSEQ multiplex PCR, and TCRdb holds only the in-frame ones, with some missing. The table records about 320,000 clones, 87% of them present only once. Those enrolled, adults aged roughly 18 to 90 years, came from roughly 23 US areas. Cohorts were based on clinical histories the participants reported.

The TCR was taken from a woman aged 25 to 45 who had recovered from COVID-19. V and J are TRBV30 and TRBJ1-1; a weak D match, TRBD1 (5 bases). The source material was PBMCs or T cells enriched from blood (not recorded which). The DNA of the CDR3 is TGTGCCTGGGGGGGGACTGGGGCTTTCTTT. It codes for CAWGGTGAFF.